A single sample gave rise to the 14 T cell receptor beta chains below, sequenced in a study of cytomegalovirus exposure and HLA in healthy donors. It was with 60 Vbeta and 13 Jbeta primers that the PCR ran. TCRdb keeps only in-frame clones here, not all; method: immunoSEQ multiplex PCR. This repertoire shows around 140,000 clones, 64% found once; its top ten account for 2% to 2.5%. Sequencing was performed on PBMCs. Every receptor here comes from a woman aged 35 to 49 in good health and CMV-seronegative.

This clone was counted a few times. This chain connects TRBV9 to TRBJ2-5; 8 bases fit TRBD1. The CDR3 runs 15 residues. Germline loops: CDR1 SGDLS, CDR2 YYNGEE. The ends lost 4 bases at V and 2 bases at J; junction bases unmatched: 7. CDR3 region: CASSSGQGSQETQYF. The CDR3 bases are TGTGCCAGCAGCTCCGGACAGGGATCTCAAGAGACCCAGTACTTC. The full variable domain, with the rest looked up from reference TRBV9 and TRBJ2-5, is DSGVTQTPKHLITATGQRVTLRCSPRSGDLSVYWYQQSLDQGLQFLIQYYNGEERAKGNILERFSAQQFPDLHSELNLSSLELGDSALYFCASSSGQGSQETQYFGPGTRLLVL.

The chain employs TRBV5-1 and TRBJ2-7; D is unclear. V was cut by 0 bases and J by 0 bases, with 7 bases left in between. Germline-derived CDR1 and CDR2 are SGHRS and YFSETQ. The CDR3 contains 14 residues. CDR3 DNA: TGCGCCAGCAGCTTGGACAGAGTCTCCTACGAGCAGTACTTC. Amino acid sequence: CASSLDRVSYEQYF.

The rearrangement uses TRBV4-2 and TRBJ1-2; D gene uncertain. V was shortened by 2 bases and J by 7 bases, with 11 bases between the two germline ends. The CDR3 runs to 13 residues. Germline CDR1 reads LGHNA; CDR2 reads YNFKEQ. CDR3 coding DNA: TGTGCCAGCAGCCAACTCGGGATGGGTGGCTACACCTTC. It codes for CASSQLGMGGYTF.

This clone was picked up a small number of times. The V gene is TRBV4-3, the J gene TRBJ2-7, with 11 nucleotides matching TRBD2. The germline gives CDR1 LGHNA, CDR2 YSLEER. V dropped 0 bases and J dropped 2; count of bases not matched to a gene: 9. This CDR3 spans 18 amino acids. The CDR3 DNA is TGCGCCAGCAGCCAAGAAGCATCGGGACTAGCGGTCGCCTACGAGCAGTACTTC. This sequence encodes CASSQEASGLAVAYEQYF.

The chain has TRBV19 and TRBJ1-4, with 7 bases that match TRBD1. The CDR3 is 16 amino acids. Trimming removed 4 bases from V and 5 bases from J; junction bases left unmatched: 10. Germline loops: CDR1 LNHDA, CDR2 SQIVND (reference sequence). This chain's CDR3 is CASSTDDRDSNEKLFF. The CDR3 region has the DNA TGTGCCAGTAGTACGGATGATCGGGACAGCAATGAAAAACTGTTTTTT.

In its sample, this clone was seen a few times. Different DNA sequences within this sample yield the same CDR3. V usage is TRBV27 and J usage is TRBJ2-1; 7 nucleotides agree with TRBD2. The length of the CDR3 is 13 residues. The trim removed 2 bases at V and 7 bases at J, leaving 2 bases unmatched. Germline loops: CDR1 MNHEY, CDR2 SMNVEV (reference sequence). The CDR3 coding sequence is TGTGCCAGCAGTTTAGCCGGGGGGAATGAGCAGTTCTTC. This encodes CASSLAGGNEQFF.

This sequence joins TRBV9 and TRBJ2-3; D gene unclear. This CDR3 spans 15 amino acids. Trimming shortened V by 0 bases and J by 1 base, and 9 bases separated the two germline ends. CDR1 and CDR2 from the germline V gene are SGDLS and YYNGEE. Here the CDR3 reads CASSVAVSGTDTQYF. The CDR3 nucleotides are TGTGCCAGCAGCGTAGCTGTCTCCGGCACAGATACGCAGTATTTT.

This chain links TRBV4-1 with TRBJ1-1; D gene ambiguous. The CDR3 runs to 16 residues. V was clipped by 0 bases and J by 2 bases, with 13 bases between them. Germline CDR1 reads MGHRA; CDR2 reads YSYEKL. Here the CDR3 reads CASSQERVRTNTEAFF. The CDR3 DNA reads TGCGCCAGCAGCCAAGAACGAGTCAGGACTAACACTGAAGCTTTCTTT.

V is TRBV27 and J is TRBJ1-2, with unresolved D. The CDR3 runs to 13 residues. The germline V gene has CDR1 MNHEY and CDR2 SMNVEV (reference sequence). Trimming took 0 bases from V and 2 from J, leaving 4 bases between them. CDR3 sequence: CASSLSSNYGYTF. DNA of the CDR3: TGTGCCAGCAGTTTATCCTCGAACTATGGCTACACCTTC.

As DNA, the CDR3 is TGTGCCAGCACCAGGGGATCCTACAATGAGCAGTTCTTC. Its protein is CASTRGSYNEQFF. The chain has TRBV27 and TRBJ2-1, with D possibly matching TRBD1 (6 bases). CDR1 and CDR2 from the germline V gene are MNHEY and SMNVEV (reference sequence). CDR3 size: 13 residues. V was clipped by 7 bases and J by 1 base, with 8 bases between them.

The chain links TRBV2 to TRBJ1-2, with D unclear. Germline loops: CDR1 SNHLY, CDR2 FYNNEI. The CDR3 length is 12 residues. V was shortened by 3 bases and J by 7 bases, with 9 bases between the two germline ends. CDR3 region: CASSEGSFGYTF. DNA of the CDR3: TGTGCCAGCAGTGAGGGCTCTTTTGGCTACACCTTC.

This clone was picked up a small number of times. The chain combines TRBV6-5 with TRBJ1-5; D is perhaps TRBD1 (6 bases). Looked up from germline, CDR1 is MNHEY and CDR2 is SVGAGI. Trimming pared 5 bases from V and 0 bases from J, leaving 11 bases between. This CDR3 is built from 15 residues. CDR3: CASSPGHNSNQPQHF. CDR3 bases: TGTGCCAGCAGTCCGGGACATAATAGCAATCAGCCCCAGCATTTT.

V is TRBV5-4 and J is TRBJ2-4, with 8 bases that match TRBD1. The CDR3 contains 13 residues. Losses at the gene ends were 3 bases for V and 11 bases for J; bases not matched to a gene: 7. The germline V gene has CDR1 SGHNT and CDR2 YYREEE (reference sequence). This CDR3 reads CASSSGTGTLQYF. In DNA form, the CDR3 reads TGTGCCAGCAGCTCCGGGACAGGAACTCTTCAGTACTTC. Together with reference TRBV5-4 and TRBJ2-4, the CDR3 gives the full variable domain: ETGVTQSPTHLIKTRGQQVTLRCSSQSGHNTVSWYQQALGQGPQFIFQYYREEENGRGNFPPRFSGLQFPNYSSELNVNALELDDSALYLCASSSGTGTLQYFGAGTRLSVL.

The count of this clone is one. The chain uses TRBV30 and TRBJ2-3; 7 nucleotides agree with TRBD2. The junction had 7 bases not matched to a gene; V was cut back by 0 bases and J by 4 bases. The CDR3 contains 15 residues. Germline CDR1 and CDR2: GTSNPN and SVGIG (reference sequence). Here the CDR3 DNA reads TGTGCCTGGAGTGTAAGACTAGCAAGGGCAGATACGCAGTATTTT. This sequence encodes CAWSVRLARADTQYF. Based on the CDR3 plus reference TRBV30 and TRBJ2-3, the full variable domain is SQTIHQWPATLVQPVGSPLSLECTVEGTSNPNLYWYRQAAGRGLQLLFYSVGIGQISSEVPQNLSASRPQDRQFILSSKKLLLSDSGFYLCAWSVRLARADTQYFGPGTRLTVL.